What follows is one T cell receptor (beta chain) and its context. The junction had 4 bases not matched to a gene; V was cut back by 7 bases and J by 4 bases. The length of the CDR3 is 14 residues. Germline V CDR1 and CDR2: SEHNR, FQNEAQ (reference sequence). This sample was included in a study of T-cell memory formation after mild COVID-19. TCRdb itself ran the 5' RACE reads through MiXCR, one entry per CDR3 protein. The sample lists about 190,000 distinct CDR3 sequences, around 20% occurring once. The sequence came from an adult woman who had mild COVID-19 (a few samples of this study predate the infection). Cell type and time point are not known. The V call is TRBV7-9, the J call TRBJ2-2, with 9 bases identical to TRBD1. The sequenced sample consisted of PBMCs or a T cell subset sorted from them (not recorded which). The CDR3 sequence is CASTEDRGTGELFF. CDR3 DNA sequence: TGTGCCAGCACCGAGGACAGGGGCACCGGGGAGCTGTTTTTT.